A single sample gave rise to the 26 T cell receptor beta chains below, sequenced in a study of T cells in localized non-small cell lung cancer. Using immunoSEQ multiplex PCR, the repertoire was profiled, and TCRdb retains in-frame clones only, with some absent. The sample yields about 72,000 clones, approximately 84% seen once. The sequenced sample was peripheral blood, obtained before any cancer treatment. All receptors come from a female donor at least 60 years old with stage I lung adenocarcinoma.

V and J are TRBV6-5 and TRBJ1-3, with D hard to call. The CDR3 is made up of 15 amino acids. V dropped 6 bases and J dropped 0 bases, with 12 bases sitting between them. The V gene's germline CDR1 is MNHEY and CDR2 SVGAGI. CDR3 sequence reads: CASSPVPTSGNTIYF. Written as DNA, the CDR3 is TGTGCCAGCAGCCCGGTACCCACCTCTGGAAACACCATATATTTT.

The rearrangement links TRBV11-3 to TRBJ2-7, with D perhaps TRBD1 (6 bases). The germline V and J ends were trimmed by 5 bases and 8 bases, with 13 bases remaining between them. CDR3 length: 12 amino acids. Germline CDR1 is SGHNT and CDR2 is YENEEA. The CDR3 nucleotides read TGTGCCAGCAGCATAGCCAGGGGTCAGCAGTACTTC. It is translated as CASSIARGQQYF.

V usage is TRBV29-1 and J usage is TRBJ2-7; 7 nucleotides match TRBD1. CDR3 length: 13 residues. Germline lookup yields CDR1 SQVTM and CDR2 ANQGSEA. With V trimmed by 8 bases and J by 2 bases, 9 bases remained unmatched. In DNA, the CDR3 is TGCAGCATAAGGACAGGTAAAACCTACGAGCAGTACTTC. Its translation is CSIRTGKTYEQYF.

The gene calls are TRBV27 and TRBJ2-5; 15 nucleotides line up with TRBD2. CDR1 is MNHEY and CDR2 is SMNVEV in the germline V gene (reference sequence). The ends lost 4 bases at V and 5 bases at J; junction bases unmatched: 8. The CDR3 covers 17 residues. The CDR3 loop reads CASSSGLAGGVGETQYF. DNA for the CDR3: TGTGCCAGCAGTTCGGGACTAGCGGGAGGCGTTGGGGAGACCCAGTACTTC.

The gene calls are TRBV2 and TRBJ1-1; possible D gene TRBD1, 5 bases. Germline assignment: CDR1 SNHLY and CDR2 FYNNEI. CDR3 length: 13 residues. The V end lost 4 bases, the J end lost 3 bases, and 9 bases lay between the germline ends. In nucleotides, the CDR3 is TGTGCCAGCAGTGTGTCCAGGGACACTGAAGCTTTCTTT. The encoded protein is CASSVSRDTEAFF.

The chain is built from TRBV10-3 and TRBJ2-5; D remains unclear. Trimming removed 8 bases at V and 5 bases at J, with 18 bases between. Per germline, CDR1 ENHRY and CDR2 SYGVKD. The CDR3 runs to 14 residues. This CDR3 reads CAIRAEVASETQYF. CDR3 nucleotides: TGTGCCATCCGCGCCGAGGTAGCATCGGAGACCCAGTACTTC.

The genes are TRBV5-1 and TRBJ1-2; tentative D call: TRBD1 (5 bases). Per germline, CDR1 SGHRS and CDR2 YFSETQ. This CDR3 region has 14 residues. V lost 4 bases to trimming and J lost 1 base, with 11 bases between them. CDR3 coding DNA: TGCGCCAGCAGCCCGGACCAGGGTAACTATGGCTACACCTTC. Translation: CASSPDQGNYGYTF.

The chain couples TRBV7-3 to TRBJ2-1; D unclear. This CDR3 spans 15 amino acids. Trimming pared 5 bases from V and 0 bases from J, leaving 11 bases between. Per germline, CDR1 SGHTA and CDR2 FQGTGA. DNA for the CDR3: TGTGCCAGCAGCCCCTATTCCAGCTCCTACAATGAGCAGTTCTTC. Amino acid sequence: CASSPYSSSYNEQFF.

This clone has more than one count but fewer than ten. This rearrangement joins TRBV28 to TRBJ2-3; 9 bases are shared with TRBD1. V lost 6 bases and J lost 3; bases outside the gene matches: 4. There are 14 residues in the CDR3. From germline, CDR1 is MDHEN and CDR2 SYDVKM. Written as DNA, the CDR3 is TGTGCCAGCAGGCGCGGACAGGGGACAGATACGCAGTATTTT. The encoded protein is CASRRGQGTDTQYF.

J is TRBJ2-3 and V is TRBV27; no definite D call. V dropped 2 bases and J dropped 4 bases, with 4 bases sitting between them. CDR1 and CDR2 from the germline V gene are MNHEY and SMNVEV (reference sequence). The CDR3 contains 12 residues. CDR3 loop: CASSLVSDTQYF. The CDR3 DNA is TGTGCCAGCAGTTTAGTCTCAGATACGCAGTATTTT.

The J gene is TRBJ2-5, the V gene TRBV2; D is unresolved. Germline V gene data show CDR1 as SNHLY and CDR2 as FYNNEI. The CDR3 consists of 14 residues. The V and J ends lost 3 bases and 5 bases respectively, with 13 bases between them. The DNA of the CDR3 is TGTGCCAGCAGTGAGGGTGGAGAATGGGAGACCCAGTACTTC. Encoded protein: CASSEGGEWETQYF.

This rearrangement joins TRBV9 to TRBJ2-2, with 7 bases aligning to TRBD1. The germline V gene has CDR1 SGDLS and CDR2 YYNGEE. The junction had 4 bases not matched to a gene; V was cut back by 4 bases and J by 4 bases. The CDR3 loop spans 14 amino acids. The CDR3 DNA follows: TGTGCCAGCAGCCCAGGGGGAATCACCGGGGAGCTGTTTTTT. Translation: CASSPGGITGELFF.

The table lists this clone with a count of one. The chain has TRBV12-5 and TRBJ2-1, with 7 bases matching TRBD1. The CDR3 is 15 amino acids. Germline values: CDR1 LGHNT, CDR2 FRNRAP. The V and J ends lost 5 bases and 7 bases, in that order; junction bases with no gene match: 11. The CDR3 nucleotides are TGTGCTAGTGGTCGGCTGGAGACAGGGACAAATGAGCAGTTCTTC. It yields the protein CASGRLETGTNEQFF.

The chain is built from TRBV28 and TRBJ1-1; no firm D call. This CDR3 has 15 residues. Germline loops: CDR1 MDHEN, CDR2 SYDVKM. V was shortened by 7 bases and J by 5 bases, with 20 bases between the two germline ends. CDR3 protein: CASTLKRARNTEAFF. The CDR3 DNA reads TGTGCCAGCACCCTAAAAAGGGCCCGTAATACTGAAGCTTTCTTT.

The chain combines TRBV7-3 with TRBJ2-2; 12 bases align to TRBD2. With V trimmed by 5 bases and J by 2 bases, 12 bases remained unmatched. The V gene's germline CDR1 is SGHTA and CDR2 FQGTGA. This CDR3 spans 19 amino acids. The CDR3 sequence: CASSLGLPSGGDNTGELFF. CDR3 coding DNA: TGTGCCAGCAGCCTCGGACTCCCTAGCGGGGGGGATAACACCGGGGAGCTGTTTTTT.

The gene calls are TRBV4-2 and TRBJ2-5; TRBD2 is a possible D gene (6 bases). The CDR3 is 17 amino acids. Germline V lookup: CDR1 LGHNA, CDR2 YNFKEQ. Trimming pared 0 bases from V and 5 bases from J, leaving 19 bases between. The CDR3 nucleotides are TGTGCCAGCAGCCAAGATGATTGGGGGGTGATTCGGGAGACCCAGTACTTC. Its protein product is CASSQDDWGVIRETQYF.

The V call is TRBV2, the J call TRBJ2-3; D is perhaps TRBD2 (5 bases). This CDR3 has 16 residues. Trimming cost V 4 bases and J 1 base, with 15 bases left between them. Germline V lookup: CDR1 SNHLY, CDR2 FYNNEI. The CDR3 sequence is CASSVSRDPGTDTQYF. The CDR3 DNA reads TGTGCCAGCAGTGTTTCCCGGGATCCCGGCACAGATACGCAGTATTTT.

As DNA, the CDR3 is TGTGCCAGCAGCCCAGTAGGGGACAATGAGCAGTTCTTC. Its protein is CASSPVGDNEQFF. The chain uses TRBV9 and TRBJ2-1, with D possibly matching TRBD1 (5 bases). V lost 4 bases, J lost 5 bases, and 10 bases lay in between. The CDR3 runs to 13 residues. The germline V gene encodes CDR1 SGDLS and CDR2 YYNGEE.

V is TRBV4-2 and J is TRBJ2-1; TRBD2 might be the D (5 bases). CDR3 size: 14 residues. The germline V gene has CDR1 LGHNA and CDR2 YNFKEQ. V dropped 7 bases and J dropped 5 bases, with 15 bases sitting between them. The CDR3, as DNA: TGTGCCAGCAATCTAGGAGGAGCCAACAATGAGCAGTTCTTC. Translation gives CASNLGGANNEQFF.

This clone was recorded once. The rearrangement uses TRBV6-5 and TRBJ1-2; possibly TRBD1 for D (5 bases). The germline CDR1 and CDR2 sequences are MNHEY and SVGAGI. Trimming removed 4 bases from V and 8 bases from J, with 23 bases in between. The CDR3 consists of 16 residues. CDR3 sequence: CASSWGGVHARGGYTF. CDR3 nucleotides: TGTGCCAGCAGTTGGGGCGGGGTACATGCACGGGGAGGCTACACCTTC.

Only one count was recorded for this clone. CDR3 sequence: CASSPRQGRGNEKLFF. In nucleotides, the CDR3 is TGTGCCAGCAGTCCGAGACAGGGGAGGGGGAATGAAAAACTGTTTTTT. The chain is built from TRBV27 and TRBJ1-4; 8 bases align to TRBD1. The V segment lost 5 bases and the J segment 5 bases; nucleotides outside the gene matches: 10. CDR3 length equals 16 residues. Germline CDR1 and CDR2: MNHEY and SMNVEV (reference sequence).

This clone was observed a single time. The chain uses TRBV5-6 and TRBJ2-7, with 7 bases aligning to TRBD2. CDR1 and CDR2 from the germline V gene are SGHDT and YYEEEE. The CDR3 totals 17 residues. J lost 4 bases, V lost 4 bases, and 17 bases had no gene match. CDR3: CASSMFLAEGEPYEQYF. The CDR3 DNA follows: TGTGCCAGCAGCATGTTTCTAGCGGAAGGAGAACCGTACGAGCAGTACTTC.

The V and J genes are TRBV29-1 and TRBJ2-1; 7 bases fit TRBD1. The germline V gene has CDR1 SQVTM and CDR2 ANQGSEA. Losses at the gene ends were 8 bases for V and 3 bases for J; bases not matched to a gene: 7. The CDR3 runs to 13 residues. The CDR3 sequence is CSIDRANYNEQFF. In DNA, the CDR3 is TGCAGCATAGACAGGGCTAACTACAATGAGCAGTTCTTC.

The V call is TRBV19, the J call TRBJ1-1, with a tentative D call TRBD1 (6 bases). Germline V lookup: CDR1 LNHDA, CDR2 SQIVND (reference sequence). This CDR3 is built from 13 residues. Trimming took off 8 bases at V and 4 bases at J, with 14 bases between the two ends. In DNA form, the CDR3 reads TGTGCCAGTCGCACTACAGGGACCACTGAAGCTTTCTTT. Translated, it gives CASRTTGTTEAFF. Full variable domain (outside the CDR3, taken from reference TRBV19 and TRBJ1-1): DGGITQSPKYLFRKEGQNVTLSCEQNLNHDAMYWYRQDPGQGLRLIYYSQIVNDFQKGDIAEGYSVSREKKESFPLTVTSAQKNPTAFYLCASRTTGTTEAFFGQGTRLTVV.

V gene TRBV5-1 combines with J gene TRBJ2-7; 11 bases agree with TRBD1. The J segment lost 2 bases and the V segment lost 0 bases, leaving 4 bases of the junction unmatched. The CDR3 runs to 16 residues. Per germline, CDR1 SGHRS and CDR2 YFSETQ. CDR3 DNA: TGCGCCAGCAGCTTGGGGCCGGGACAGGGGGCCTACGAGCAGTACTTC. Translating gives CASSLGPGQGAYEQYF.

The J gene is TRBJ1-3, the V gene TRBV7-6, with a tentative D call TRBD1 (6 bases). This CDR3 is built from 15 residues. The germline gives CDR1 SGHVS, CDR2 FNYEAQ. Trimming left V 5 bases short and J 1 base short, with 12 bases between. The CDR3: CASSPRTESGNTIYF. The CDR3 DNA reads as TGTGCCAGCAGCCCAAGGACAGAATCTGGAAACACCATATATTTT.